This TCR beta chain came from a study of spatial heterogeneity in lung cancer. The germline V and J ends were trimmed by 4 bases and 3 bases, with 6 bases remaining between them. Germline CDR1 is MDHEN and CDR2 is SYDVKM. There are 13 residues in the CDR3. The time point denotes: sample taken at primary tumor resection. Sequencing covered unsorted whole RNA taken from tumor, nontumor lung or frozen PBMC. Every molecule of TCR cDNA had its own unique molecular identifier. Each CDR3 protein gets one entry after TCRdb re-called the 5' RACE reads with MiXCR. Of 50,000 to 55,000 distinct CDR3 sequences in the sample, roughly 7.5% were seen once. This clonotype has at least ten counts.

The V and J genes are TRBV28 and TRBJ2-2; D gene ambiguous. The source of this sequence is a female donor with early-stage non-small cell lung cancer. The material sequenced was PBMCs, taken at surgery. This chain's CDR3 is CASSSPYTGELFF. DNA for the CDR3: TGTGCCAGCAGTTCCCCGTACACCGGGGAGCTGTTTTTT.